Each of the 9 T cell receptor beta chains below was sequenced from the same sample in a study of blood T cell repertoires in COVID-19. The method was immunoSEQ multiplex PCR; TCRdb's version includes in-frame clones alone and lacks a portion of them. The sample lists about 180,000 clones; 80% to 85% were seen once. Sequenced: peripheral blood. Receptors were obtained from a woman between 35 and 50 years old with COVID-19, enrolled during active disease.

The chain couples TRBV7-2 to TRBJ1-2; 12 positions match TRBD1. The ends lost 5 bases at V and 5 bases at J; junction bases unmatched: 6. CDR3 length: 15 residues. Germline CDR1 SGHTA, CDR2 FQGNSA. This CDR3 is CASSGTGGVGYGYTF. CDR3 nucleotides: TGTGCCAGCAGCGGGACAGGGGGCGTGGGGTATGGCTACACCTTC.

This clone was counted only a few times. The DNA of the CDR3 is TGTGCCAGCAGCCAAACCCCCGAACATCTCCTCTCAGATACGCAGTATTTT. Protein product: CASSQTPEHLLSDTQYF. V gene TRBV14 combines with J gene TRBJ2-3; D gene uncertain. This CDR3 is built from 17 residues. The germline gives CDR1 SGHDN, CDR2 FVKESK. V was pared by 2 bases and J by 4 bases, with 19 bases between.

The CDR3, as DNA: TGTGCCAGCAGCTGGGACTATACGACCAAAAATGAGCAGTTCTTC. It encodes CASSWDYTTKNEQFF. The chain combines TRBV5-5 with TRBJ2-1; TRBD2 matches at 7 bases. Germline CDR1 SGHKS, CDR2 YYEKEE (reference sequence). The CDR3 sequence is 15 residues long. Unmatched junction bases numbered 10, after V lost 3 bases and J lost 7 bases.

The CDR3 sequence is CASSSGTSYSYEQYF. The CDR3 DNA reads as TGTGCCAGCAGTTCCGGGACTAGCTACTCCTACGAGCAGTACTTC. The genes are TRBV28 and TRBJ2-7, with 9 positions matching TRBD2. This CDR3 spans 15 amino acids. Trimming cost V 4 bases and J 0 bases; bases outside gene matches: 4. Germline values: CDR1 MDHEN, CDR2 SYDVKM.

The table lists this clone with a count of one. The rearrangement joins TRBV3-1 (or the pseudogene TRBV3-2) to TRBJ2-5, with TRBD1 matching over 7 bases. The CDR3 contains 16 residues. Trimming removed 3 bases from V and 5 bases from J; junction bases left unmatched: 12. CDR1 and CDR2 (germline): LGHDT, YNNKEL (reference sequence). In DNA, the CDR3 is TGTGCCAGCAGCCATGACCGGACAGGCCTAGGGGAGACCCAGTACTTC. Protein: CASSHDRTGLGETQYF.

This rearrangement joins TRBV27 to TRBJ2-7, with 8 positions matching TRBD1. The ends lost 6 bases at V and 3 bases at J; junction bases unmatched: 13. The CDR3 extends over 16 amino acids. CDR1 and CDR2 from the germline V gene are MNHEY and SMNVEV (reference sequence). The DNA of the CDR3 is TGTGCCAGCAGACTAAAGCCGGGACAGGTTGGCTACGAGCAGTACTTC. As protein: CASRLKPGQVGYEQYF.

The chain is built from TRBV5-1 and TRBJ2-7, with D perhaps matching TRBD1 (6 bases). Trimming cost V 4 bases and J 5 bases, with 16 bases left between them. Germline assignment: CDR1 SGHRS and CDR2 YFSETQ. The CDR3 covers 14 residues. The CDR3 region has the DNA TGCGCCAGCAGCGCCCAGACAGGAACGAACGAGCAGTACTTC. Translated, it gives CASSAQTGTNEQYF.

The chain links TRBV5-1 to TRBJ1-6; D gene ambiguous. Germline CDR1 is SGHRS and CDR2 is YFSETQ. The V and J ends lost 0 bases and 0 bases respectively, with 10 bases between them. The CDR3 consists of 17 residues. CDR3 DNA: TGCGCCAGCAGCTTGGATATCGGTAGCTCCTATAATTCACCCCTCCACTTT. Its protein product is CASSLDIGSSYNSPLHF. Complete variable domain (other parts from reference TRBV5-1 and TRBJ1-6): KAGVTQTPRYLIKTRGQQVTLSCSPISGHRSVSWYQQTPGQGLQFLFEYFSETQRNKGNFPGRFSGRQFSNSRSEMNVSTLELGDSALYLCASSLDIGSSYNSPLHFGNGTRLTVT.

This chain links TRBV11-3 with TRBJ2-1; the match to TRBD2 covers 7 bases. The CDR3 sequence is 20 residues long. V lost 2 bases, J lost 7 bases, and 23 bases stayed unmatched. The germline V gene has CDR1 SGHNT and CDR2 YENEEA. Written as DNA, the CDR3 is TGTGCCAGCAGCTTAACAGTGGGGTGGGGAGGGCAAGGTCGAATGAATGAGCAGTTCTTC. The encoded protein is CASSLTVGWGGQGRMNEQFF. Full variable domain (rest looked up from reference TRBV11-3 and TRBJ2-1): EAGVVQSPRYKIIEKKQPVAFWCNPISGHNTLYWYLQNLGQGPELLIRYENEEAVDDSQLPKDRFSAERLKGVDSTLKIQPAELGDSAVYLCASSLTVGWGGQGRMNEQFFGPGTRLTVL.